This T cell receptor beta chain was observed in a study of blood T cell repertoires in COVID-19 (dated by TCRdb to the early 2020s). Broadly, across the study: Samples from collaborators originated in the United States, Italy and Spain and spanned both the acute and convalescent phases of COVID-19. Subjects who had been exposed to COVID-19, were actively infected with it, or had recovered from it provided the deeply sampled blood TCRbeta repertoires that made up the dataset. A de-identified subject ID, COVID-19 status, age in years and sex were almost always included in the sample metadata. Where HLA class I and class II types were available, the types were taken from metadata supplied by the sample provider, not from assay-based typing. Samples were obtained from the ongoing ImmuneRACE study (first 160 participants) and from some 1,300 subjects provided by 6 global collaborators. The repertoires were made available in a free public database intended to serve as a resource for research on the immune response to SARS-CoV-2. The prospective study material was composed of cDNA or gDNA derived from T cells, B-cell-depleted T cells, or PBMCs.

CDR1 SEHNR and CDR2 FQNEAQ were looked up in the germline V gene (reference sequence). The trim is 6 bases for V and 9 bases for J, with a gap of 18 bases between the germline ends. From cysteine to phenylalanine, the CDR3 is 15 amino acids long. The CDR3 DNA has 45 bases and is translated from base 1. Concerning this clone itself: Which antigen it targets is not known. One base away there is no much larger clone; base qualities are not given.

Participants in the prospective study were aged roughly 18 to 100 years, lived in about two dozen United States geographic areas, and enrolled through a virtual design. Cohort assignment in the prospective study relied on participant-reported clinical history from a screening survey and a study questionnaire. For ImmuneRACE Cohort 3, a participant was defined as recovered based on two consecutive negative NP/OP PCR tests, clearance by a healthcare professional, or resolution of symptoms. Each participant in the prospective study had whole blood, serum and a nasopharyngeal or oropharyngeal swab collected by mobile phlebotomists. Participants in the prospective study had the option to provide additional blood draws and questionnaires over a roughly 2-month period. Before DNA extraction, prospective study blood samples were shipped either frozen or at room temperature. TCRbeta CDR3 regions were amplified from genomic DNA using the immunoSEQ Assay, a bias-controlled multiplex PCR. The study's own analysis went as follows. Within the assay, amplification of reference gene primers was used to estimate how many nucleated cells each sample contained. To quantify the absolute abundance of each unique TCRbeta CDR3 rearrangement, sequence reads were collapsed and filtered. For each sample, productive Simpson clonality was calculated by taking the square root of Simpson's diversity index across productive rearrangements. Drawn from immuneACCESS, this table holds only the in-frame rearrangements with V and J called that TCRdb kept. Clones are partly lost; checked studies trace under half to an unresolved V gene and leave the rest unexplained. V, J and clone size derive from that table, while D and trimming were established from the DNA sequence. For this sample there are some 490,000 clones; less than 90% appear just once. The ten most abundant clones make up 8% to 9.5% of the sample.

General study outcomes and caveats: Clinical and demographic metadata were provided uncurated, with the amount varying by source and participant.

This TCR was sampled from a woman aged 60 to 75 who had recovered from COVID-19. Recombination connected TRBV7-9 to TRBJ1-6; the best D guess is TRBD1, with 6 bases matching. Material: PBMCs or T cells enriched from blood (not recorded which). The DNA sequence is TGTGCCAGCAGTCTTGGACTCCTAGGGGGTTCACCCCTCCACTTT. Translated, this is CASSLGLLGGSPLHF.